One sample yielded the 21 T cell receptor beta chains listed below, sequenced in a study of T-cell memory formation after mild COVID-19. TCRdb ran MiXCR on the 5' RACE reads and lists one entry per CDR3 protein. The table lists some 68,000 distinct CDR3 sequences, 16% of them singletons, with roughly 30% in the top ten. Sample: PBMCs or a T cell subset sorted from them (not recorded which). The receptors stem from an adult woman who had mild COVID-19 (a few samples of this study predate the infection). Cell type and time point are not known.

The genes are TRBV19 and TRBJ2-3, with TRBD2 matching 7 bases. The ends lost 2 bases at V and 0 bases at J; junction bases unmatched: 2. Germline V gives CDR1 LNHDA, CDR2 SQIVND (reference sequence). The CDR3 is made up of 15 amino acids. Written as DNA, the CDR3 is TGTGCCAGTAGTATACTAGCGGAGAGCACAGATACGCAGTATTTT. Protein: CASSILAESTDTQYF.

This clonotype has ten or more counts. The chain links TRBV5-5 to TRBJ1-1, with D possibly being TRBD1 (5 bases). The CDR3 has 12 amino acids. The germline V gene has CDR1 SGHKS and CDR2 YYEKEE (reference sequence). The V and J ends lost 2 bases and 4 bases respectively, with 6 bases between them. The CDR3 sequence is CASSFQGTEAFF. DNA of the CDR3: TGTGCCAGCAGCTTTCAGGGCACTGAAGCTTTCTTT.

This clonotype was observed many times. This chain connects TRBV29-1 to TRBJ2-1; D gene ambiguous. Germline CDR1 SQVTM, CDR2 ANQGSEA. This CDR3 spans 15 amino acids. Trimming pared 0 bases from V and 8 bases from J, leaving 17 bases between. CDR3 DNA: TGCAGCGTTGAAGATCGGGCGACCTCTGGTGATGAGCAGTTCTTC. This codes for CSVEDRATSGDEQFF.

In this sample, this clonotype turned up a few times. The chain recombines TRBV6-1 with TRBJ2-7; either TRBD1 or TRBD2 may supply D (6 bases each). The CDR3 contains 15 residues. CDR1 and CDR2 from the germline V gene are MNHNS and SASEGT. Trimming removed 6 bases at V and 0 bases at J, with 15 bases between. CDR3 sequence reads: CASSPEEGDSYEQYF. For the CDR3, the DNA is TGTGCCAGCAGCCCTGAGGAGGGGGACTCCTACGAGCAGTACTTC.

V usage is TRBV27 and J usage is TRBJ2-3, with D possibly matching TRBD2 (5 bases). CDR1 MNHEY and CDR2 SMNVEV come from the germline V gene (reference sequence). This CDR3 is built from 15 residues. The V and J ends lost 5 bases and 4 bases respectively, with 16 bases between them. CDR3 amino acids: CASSPLLEAADTQYF. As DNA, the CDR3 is TGTGCCAGCAGTCCCTTATTGGAGGCTGCAGATACGCAGTATTTT.

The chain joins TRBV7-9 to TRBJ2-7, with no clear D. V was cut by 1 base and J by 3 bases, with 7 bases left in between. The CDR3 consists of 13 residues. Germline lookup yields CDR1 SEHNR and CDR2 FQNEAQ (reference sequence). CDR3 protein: CASSLEAVYEQYF. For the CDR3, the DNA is TGTGCCAGCAGCTTAGAAGCCGTCTACGAGCAGTACTTC. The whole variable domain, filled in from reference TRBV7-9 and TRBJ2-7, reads DTGVSQNPRHKITKRGQNVTFRCDPISEHNRLYWYRQTLGQGPEFLTYFQNEAQLEKSRLLSDRFSAERPKGSFSTLEIQRTEQGDSAMYLCASSLEAVYEQYFGPGTRLTVT.

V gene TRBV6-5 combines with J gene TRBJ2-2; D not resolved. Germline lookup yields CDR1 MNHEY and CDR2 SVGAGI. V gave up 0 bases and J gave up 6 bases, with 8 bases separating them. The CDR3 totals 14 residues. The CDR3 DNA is TGTGCCAGCAGTTACTCGGACGGTCCCGGGGAGCTGTTTTTT. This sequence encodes CASSYSDGPGELFF.

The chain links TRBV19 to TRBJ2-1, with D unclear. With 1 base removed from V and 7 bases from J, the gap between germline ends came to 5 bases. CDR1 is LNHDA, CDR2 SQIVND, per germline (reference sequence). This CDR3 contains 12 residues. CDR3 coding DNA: TGTGCCAGTAGTATAGCTCAGAATGAGCAGTTCTTC. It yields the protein CASSIAQNEQFF.

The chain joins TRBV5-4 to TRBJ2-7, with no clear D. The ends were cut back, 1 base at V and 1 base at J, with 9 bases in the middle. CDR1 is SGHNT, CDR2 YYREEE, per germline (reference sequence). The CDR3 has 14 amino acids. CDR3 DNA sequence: TGTGCCAGCAGCTTGTCGTACGGATCCTACGAGCAGTACTTC. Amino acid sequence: CASSLSYGSYEQYF. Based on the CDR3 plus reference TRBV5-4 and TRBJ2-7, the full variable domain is ETGVTQSPTHLIKTRGQQVTLRCSSQSGHNTVSWYQQALGQGPQFIFQYYREEENGRGNFPPRFSGLQFPNYSSELNVNALELDDSALYLCASSLSYGSYEQYFGPGTRLTVT.

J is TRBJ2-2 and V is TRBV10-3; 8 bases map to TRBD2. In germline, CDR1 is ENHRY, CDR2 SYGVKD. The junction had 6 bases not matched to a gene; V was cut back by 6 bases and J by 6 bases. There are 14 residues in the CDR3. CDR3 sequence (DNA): TGTGCCATCAGGGGAGCGGGAGCGGCCGGGGAGCTGTTTTTT. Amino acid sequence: CAIRGAGAAGELFF.

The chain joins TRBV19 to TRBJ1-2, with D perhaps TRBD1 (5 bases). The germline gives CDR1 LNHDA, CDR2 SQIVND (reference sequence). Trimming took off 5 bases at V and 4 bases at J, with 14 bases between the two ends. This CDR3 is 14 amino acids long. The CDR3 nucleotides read TGTGCCAGTAGTCCCGGGACCGACTTCTATGGCTACACCTTC. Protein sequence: CASSPGTDFYGYTF.

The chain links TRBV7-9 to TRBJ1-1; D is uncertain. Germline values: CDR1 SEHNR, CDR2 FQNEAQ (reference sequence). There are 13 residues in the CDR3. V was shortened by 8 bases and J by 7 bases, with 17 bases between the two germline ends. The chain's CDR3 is CASSLDDLNEAFF. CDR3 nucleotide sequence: TGTGCCAGCTCCCTAGATGATCTCAATGAAGCTTTCTTT. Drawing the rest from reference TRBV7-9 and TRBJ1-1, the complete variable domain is DTGVSQNPRHKITKRGQNVTFRCDPISEHNRLYWYRQTLGQGPEFLTYFQNEAQLEKSRLLSDRFSAERPKGSFSTLEIQRTEQGDSAMYLCASSLDDLNEAFFGQGTRLTVV.

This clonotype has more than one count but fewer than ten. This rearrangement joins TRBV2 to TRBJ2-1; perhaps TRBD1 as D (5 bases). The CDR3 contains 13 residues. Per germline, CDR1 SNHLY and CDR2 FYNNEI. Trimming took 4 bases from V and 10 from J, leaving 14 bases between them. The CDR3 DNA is TGTGCCAGCAGTGTTGGTCCGCCAGGGGAGCAGTTCTTC. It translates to CASSVGPPGEQFF. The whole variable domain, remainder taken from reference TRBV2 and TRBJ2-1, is EPEVTQTPSHQVTQMGQEVILRCVPISNHLYFYWYRQILGQKVEFLVSFYNNEISEKSEIFDDQFSVERPDGSNFTLKIRSTKLEDSAMYFCASSVGPPGEQFFGPGTRLTVL.

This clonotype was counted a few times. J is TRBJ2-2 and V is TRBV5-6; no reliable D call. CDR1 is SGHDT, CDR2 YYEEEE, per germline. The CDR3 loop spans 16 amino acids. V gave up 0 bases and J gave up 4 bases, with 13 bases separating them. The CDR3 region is CASSLVGLGFTGELFF. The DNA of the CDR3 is TGTGCCAGCAGCTTGGTTGGGCTGGGTTTCACCGGGGAGCTGTTTTTT.

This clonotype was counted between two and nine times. CDR3 residues: CASSLLQSSEAFF. Here the CDR3 DNA reads TGTGCCAGCAGTCTCCTTCAATCGTCTGAAGCTTTCTTT. The chain links TRBV27 to TRBJ1-1, with D uncertain. Deletions cut 5 bases from V and 6 bases from J, with 13 bases between. CDR3 size: 13 residues. Germline loops: CDR1 MNHEY, CDR2 SMNVEV (reference sequence).

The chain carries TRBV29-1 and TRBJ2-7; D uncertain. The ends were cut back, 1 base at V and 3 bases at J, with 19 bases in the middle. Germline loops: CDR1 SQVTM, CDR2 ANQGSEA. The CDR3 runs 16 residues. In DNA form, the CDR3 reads TGCAGCGTTGAAGTAATCTCTCAAGTAGGCCTCTACGAGCAGTACTTC. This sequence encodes CSVEVISQVGLYEQYF.

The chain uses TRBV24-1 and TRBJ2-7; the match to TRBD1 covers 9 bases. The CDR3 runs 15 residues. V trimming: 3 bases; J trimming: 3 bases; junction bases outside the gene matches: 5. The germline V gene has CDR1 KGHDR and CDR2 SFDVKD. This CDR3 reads CATSDTDRGDYEQYF. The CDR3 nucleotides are TGTGCCACCAGTGATACGGACAGGGGTGACTACGAGCAGTACTTC.

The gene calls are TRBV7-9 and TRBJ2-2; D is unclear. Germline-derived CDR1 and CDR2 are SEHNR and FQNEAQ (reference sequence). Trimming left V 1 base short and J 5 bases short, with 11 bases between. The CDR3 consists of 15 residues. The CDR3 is CASSLERLPTGELFF. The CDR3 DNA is TGTGCCAGCAGCTTAGAAAGGTTACCAACCGGGGAGCTGTTTTTT.

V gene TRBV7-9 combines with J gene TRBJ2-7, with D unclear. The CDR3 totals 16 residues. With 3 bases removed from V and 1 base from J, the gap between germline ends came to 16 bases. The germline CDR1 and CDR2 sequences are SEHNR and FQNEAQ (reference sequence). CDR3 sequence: CASSFTQPVASYEQYF. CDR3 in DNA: TGTGCCAGCAGCTTTACCCAGCCAGTTGCGTCCTACGAGCAGTACTTC.

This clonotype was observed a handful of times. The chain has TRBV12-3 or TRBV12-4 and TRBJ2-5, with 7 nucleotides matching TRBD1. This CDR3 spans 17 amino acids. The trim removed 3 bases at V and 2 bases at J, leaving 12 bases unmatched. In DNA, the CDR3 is TGTGCCAGCAGTTTCTCCTCGGACAGGCCTGAGCAAGAGACCCAGTACTTC. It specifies CASSFSSDRPEQETQYF.

The CDR3 nucleotides read TGCGCCAGCAGCCCTTCATGGGAGGGCAACACCGGGGAGCTGTTTTTT. This encodes CASSPSWEGNTGELFF. This rearrangement joins TRBV5-1 to TRBJ2-2; TRBD2 aligns across 7 bases. The CDR3 has 16 residues. Trimming at V came to 4 bases and at J to 2 bases, leaving 8 bases not matched to a gene. Germline CDR1 and CDR2: SGHRS and YFSETQ.